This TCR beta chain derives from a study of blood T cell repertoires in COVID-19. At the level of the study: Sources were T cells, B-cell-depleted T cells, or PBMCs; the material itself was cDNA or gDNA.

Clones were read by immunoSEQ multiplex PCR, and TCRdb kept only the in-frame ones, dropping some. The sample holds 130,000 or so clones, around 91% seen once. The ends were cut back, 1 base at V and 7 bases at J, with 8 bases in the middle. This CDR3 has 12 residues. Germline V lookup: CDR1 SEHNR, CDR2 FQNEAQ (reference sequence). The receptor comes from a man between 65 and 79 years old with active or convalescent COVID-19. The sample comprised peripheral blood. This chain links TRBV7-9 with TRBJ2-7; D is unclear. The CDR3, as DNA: TGTGCCAGCAGCTTAGATTACGGGGAGCAGTACTTC. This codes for CASSLDYGEQYF.